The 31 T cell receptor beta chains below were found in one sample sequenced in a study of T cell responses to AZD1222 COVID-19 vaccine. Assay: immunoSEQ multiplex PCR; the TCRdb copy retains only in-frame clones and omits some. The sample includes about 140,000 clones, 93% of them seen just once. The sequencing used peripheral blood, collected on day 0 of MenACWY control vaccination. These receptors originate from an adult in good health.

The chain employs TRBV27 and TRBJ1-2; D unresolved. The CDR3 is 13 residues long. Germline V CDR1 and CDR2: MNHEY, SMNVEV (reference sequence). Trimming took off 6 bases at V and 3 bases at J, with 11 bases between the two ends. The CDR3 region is CASRRRRDYGYTF. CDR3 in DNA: TGTGCCAGCAGGCGGAGAAGGGACTATGGCTACACCTTC.

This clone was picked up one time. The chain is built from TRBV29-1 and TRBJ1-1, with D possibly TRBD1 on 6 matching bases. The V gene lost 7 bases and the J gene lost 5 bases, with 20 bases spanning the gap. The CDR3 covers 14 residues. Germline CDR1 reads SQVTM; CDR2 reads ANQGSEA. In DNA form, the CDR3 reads TGCAGCGCCGCTAGGGGGGGCTCGTGGACTGAAGCTTTCTTT. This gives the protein CSAARGGSWTEAFF.

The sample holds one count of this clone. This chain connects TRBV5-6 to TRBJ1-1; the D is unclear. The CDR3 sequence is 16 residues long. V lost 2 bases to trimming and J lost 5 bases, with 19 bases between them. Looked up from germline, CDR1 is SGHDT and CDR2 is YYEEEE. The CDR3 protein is CASSFWSQLRGTEAFF. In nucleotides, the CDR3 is TGTGCCAGCAGCTTCTGGTCTCAGCTCCGGGGAACTGAAGCTTTCTTT. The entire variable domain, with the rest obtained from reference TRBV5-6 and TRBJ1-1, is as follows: DAGVTQSPTHLIKTRGQQVTLRCSPKSGHDTVSWYQQALGQGPQFIFQYYEEEERQRGNFPDRFSGHQFPNYSSELNVNALLLGDSALYLCASSFWSQLRGTEAFFGQGTRLTVV.

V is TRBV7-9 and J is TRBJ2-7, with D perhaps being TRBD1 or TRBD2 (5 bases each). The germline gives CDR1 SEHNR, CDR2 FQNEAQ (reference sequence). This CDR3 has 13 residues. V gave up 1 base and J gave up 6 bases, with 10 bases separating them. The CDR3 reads CASSLDSGTEQYF. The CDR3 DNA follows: TGTGCCAGCAGCTTAGATTCCGGGACCGAGCAGTACTTC.

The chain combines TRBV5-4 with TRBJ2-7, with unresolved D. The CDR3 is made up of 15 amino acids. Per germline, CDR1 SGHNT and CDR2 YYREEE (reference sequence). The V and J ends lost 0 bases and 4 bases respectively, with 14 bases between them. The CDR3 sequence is CASSLDATPTYEQYF. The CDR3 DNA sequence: TGTGCCAGCAGCTTGGATGCGACTCCCACTTACGAGCAGTACTTC. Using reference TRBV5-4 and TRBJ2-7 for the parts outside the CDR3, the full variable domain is ETGVTQSPTHLIKTRGQQVTLRCSSQSGHNTVSWYQQALGQGPQFIFQYYREEENGRGNFPPRFSGLQFPNYSSELNVNALELDDSALYLCASSLDATPTYEQYFGPGTRLTVT.

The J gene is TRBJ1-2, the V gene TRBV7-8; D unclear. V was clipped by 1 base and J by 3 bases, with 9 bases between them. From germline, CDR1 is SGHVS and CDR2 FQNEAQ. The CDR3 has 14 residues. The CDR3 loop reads CASSLEGRDYGYTF. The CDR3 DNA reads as TGTGCCAGCAGCTTAGAGGGTAGGGACTATGGCTACACCTTC.

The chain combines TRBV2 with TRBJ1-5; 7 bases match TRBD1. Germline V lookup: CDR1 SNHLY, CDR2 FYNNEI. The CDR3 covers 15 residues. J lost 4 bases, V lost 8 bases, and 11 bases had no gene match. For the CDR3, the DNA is TGTGCCAGCGACGGAGGGGACAGACGGAATCAGCCCCAGCATTTT. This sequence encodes CASDGGDRRNQPQHF.

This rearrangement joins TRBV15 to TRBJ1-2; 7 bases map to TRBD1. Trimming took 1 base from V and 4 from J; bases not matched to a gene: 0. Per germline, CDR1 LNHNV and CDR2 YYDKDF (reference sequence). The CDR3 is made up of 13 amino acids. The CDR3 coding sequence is TGTGCCACCAGCAGAGGACAGGGCTATGGCTACACCTTC. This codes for CATSRGQGYGYTF.

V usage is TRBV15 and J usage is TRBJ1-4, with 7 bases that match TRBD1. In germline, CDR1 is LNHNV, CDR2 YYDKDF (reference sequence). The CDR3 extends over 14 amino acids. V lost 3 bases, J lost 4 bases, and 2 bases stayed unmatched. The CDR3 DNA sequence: TGTGCCACCAGCAGGGGACAGAATAATGAAAAACTGTTTTTT. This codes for CATSRGQNNEKLFF.

The chain's CDR3 is CASSEGVRDRGLRGYTF. The CDR3 DNA reads TGTGCCAGCAGTGAAGGAGTCCGGGACAGGGGGCTTCGGGGCTACACCTTC. The rearrangement uses TRBV2 and TRBJ1-2; 12 positions match TRBD1. Germline CDR1 reads SNHLY; CDR2 reads FYNNEI. Unmatched junction bases numbered 11, after V lost 1 base and J lost 8 bases. This CDR3 comprises 17 residues.

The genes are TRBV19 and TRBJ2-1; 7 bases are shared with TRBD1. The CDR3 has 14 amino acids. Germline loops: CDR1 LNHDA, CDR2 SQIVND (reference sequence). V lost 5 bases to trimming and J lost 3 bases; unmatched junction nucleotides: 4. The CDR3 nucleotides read TGTGCCAGTAGTGACAGGGACAACTACAATGAGCAGTTCTTC. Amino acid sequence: CASSDRDNYNEQFF. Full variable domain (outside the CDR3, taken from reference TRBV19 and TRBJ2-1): DGGITQSPKYLFRKEGQNVTLSCEQNLNHDAMYWYRQDPGQGLRLIYYSQIVNDFQKGDIAEGYSVSREKKESFPLTVTSAQKNPTAFYLCASSDRDNYNEQFFGPGTRLTVL.

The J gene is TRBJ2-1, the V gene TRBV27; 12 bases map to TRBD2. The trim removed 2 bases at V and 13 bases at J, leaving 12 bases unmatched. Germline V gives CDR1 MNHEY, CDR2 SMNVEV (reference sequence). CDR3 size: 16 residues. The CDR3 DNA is TGTGCCAGCAGTTTACTAGCGGGAGGGCCCCAGGGAGGTCAGTTCTTC. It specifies CASSLLAGGPQGGQFF.

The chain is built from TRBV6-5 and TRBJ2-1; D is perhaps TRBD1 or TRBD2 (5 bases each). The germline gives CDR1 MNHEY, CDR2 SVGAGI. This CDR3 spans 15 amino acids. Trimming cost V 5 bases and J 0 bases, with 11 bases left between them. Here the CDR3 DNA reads TGTGCCAGCAGTCGGGACCAACCCTCCTACAATGAGCAGTTCTTC. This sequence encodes CASSRDQPSYNEQFF.

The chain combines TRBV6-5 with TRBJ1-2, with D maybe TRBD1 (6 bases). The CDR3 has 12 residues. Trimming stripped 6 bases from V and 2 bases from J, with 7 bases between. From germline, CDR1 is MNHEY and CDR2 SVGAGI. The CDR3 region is CASRQGNYGYTF. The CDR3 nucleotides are TGTGCCAGCAGGCAGGGGAACTATGGCTACACCTTC.

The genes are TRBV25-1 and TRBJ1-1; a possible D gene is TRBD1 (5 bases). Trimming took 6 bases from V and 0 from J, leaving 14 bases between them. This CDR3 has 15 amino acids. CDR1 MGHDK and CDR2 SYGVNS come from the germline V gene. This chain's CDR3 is CASSRLDSLNTEAFF. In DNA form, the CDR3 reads TGTGCCAGCAGCCGACTAGACAGTCTGAACACTGAAGCTTTCTTT.

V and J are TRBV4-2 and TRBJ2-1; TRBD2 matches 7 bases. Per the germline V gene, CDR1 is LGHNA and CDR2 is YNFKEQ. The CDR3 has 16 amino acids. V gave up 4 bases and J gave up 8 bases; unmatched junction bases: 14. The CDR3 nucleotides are TGTGCCAGCAGCCCCAGGCAAGCGGGATCTGGGGATGAGCAGTTCTTC. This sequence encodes CASSPRQAGSGDEQFF.

In DNA, the CDR3 is TGTGCCAGCAGCCTCGACAGGTTATTGGACACCATATATTTT. Translation gives CASSLDRLLDTIYF. This rearrangement joins TRBV13 to TRBJ1-3; the D gene is possibly TRBD1 (6 bases). CDR3 length: 14 amino acids. Between the trimmed V and J ends, which lost 5 bases and 8 bases, there was a span of 16 bases. The germline V gene encodes CDR1 PRHDT and CDR2 FYEKMQ (reference sequence).

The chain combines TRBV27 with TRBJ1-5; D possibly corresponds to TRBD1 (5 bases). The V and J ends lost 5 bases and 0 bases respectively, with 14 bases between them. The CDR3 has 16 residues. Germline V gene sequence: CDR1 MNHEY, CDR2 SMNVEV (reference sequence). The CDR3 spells CASSPSQGDSNQPQHF. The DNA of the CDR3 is TGTGCCAGCAGTCCGTCTCAGGGAGATAGCAATCAGCCCCAGCATTTT.

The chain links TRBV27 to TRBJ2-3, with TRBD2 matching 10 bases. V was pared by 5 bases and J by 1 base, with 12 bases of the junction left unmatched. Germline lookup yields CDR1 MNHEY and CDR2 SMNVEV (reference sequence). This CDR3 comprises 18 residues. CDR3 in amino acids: CASSITAYGTSGTDTQYF. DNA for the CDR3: TGTGCCAGCAGTATCACGGCCTATGGGACTAGCGGCACAGATACGCAGTATTTT.

The CDR3 loop is CASSLRKAGNTIYF. CDR3 in DNA: TGTGCCAGCAGTTTGAGGAAGGCTGGAAACACCATATATTTT. The gene calls are TRBV28 and TRBJ1-3; D gene uncertain. Trimming cost V 3 bases and J 2 bases, with 8 bases left between them. Germline values: CDR1 MDHEN, CDR2 SYDVKM. The CDR3 consists of 14 residues.

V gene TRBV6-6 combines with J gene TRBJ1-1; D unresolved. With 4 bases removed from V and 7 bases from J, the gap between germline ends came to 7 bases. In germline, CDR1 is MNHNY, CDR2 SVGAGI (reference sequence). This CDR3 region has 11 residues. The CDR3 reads CASSSSLEAFF. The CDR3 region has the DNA TGTGCCAGCAGTTCCTCCCTTGAAGCTTTCTTT.

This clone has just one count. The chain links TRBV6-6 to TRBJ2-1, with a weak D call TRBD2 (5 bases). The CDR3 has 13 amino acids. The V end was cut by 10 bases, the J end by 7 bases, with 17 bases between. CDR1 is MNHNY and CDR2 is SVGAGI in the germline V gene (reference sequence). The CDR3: CATRPASGNEQFF. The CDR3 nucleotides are TGTGCCACACGGCCGGCGTCGGGGAATGAGCAGTTCTTC.

The CDR3 region is CASSQGPGGDYGYTF. The CDR3 DNA reads as TGCGCCAGCAGCCAGGGTCCAGGGGGCGACTATGGCTACACCTTC. This chain joins TRBV4-3 and TRBJ1-2; 8 bases line up with TRBD1. With V trimmed by 3 bases and J by 3 bases, 6 bases remained unmatched. Germline V gene data show CDR1 as LGHNA and CDR2 as YSLEER. The CDR3 extends over 15 amino acids.

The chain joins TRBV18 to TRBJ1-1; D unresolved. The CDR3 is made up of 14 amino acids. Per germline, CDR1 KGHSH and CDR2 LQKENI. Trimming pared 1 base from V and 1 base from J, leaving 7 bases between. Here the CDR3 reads CASSPLGPNTEAFF. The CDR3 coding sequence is TGTGCCAGCTCACCACTCGGGCCGAACACTGAAGCTTTCTTT.

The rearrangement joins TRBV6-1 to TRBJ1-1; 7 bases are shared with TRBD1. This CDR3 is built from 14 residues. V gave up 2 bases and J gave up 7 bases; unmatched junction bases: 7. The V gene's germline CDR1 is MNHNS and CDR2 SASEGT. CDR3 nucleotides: TGTGCCAGCAGTGAAACAGGGGCGGGTAGTGAAGCTTTCTTT. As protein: CASSETGAGSEAFF.

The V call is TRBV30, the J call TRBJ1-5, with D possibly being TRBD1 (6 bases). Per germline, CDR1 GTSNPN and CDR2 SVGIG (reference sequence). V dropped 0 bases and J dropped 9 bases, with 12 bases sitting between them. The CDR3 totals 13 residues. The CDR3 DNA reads TGTGCCTGGAGTGTAATGGGGGCGCGGCCCCAGCATTTT. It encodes CAWSVMGARPQHF.

The CDR3 loop is CASMSHSGNTIYF. The CDR3 DNA sequence: TGTGCCAGCATGTCCCACTCTGGAAACACCATATATTTT. The genes are TRBV28 and TRBJ1-3; D unclear. The CDR3 is made up of 13 amino acids. Looked up from germline, CDR1 is MDHEN and CDR2 is SYDVKM. Trimming took 7 bases from V and 0 from J, leaving 7 bases between them.

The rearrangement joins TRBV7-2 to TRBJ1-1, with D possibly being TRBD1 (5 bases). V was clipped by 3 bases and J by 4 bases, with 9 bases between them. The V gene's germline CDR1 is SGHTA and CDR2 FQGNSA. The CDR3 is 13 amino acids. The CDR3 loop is CASSFRAGTEAFF. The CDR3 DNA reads TGTGCCAGCAGCTTCAGGGCAGGCACTGAAGCTTTCTTT.

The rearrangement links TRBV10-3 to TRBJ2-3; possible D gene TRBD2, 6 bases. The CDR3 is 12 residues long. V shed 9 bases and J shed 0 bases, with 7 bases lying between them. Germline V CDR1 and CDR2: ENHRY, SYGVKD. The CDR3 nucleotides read TGTGCCATAGCGGGTAGCACAGATACGCAGTATTTT. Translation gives CAIAGSTDTQYF.

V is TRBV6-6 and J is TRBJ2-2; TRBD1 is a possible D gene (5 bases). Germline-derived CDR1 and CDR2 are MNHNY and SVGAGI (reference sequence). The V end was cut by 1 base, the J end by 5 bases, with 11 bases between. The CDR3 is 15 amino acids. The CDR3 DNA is TGTGCCAGCAGTTACTGGCAGGGTGGTACCGGGGAGCTGTTTTTT. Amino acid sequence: CASSYWQGGTGELFF.

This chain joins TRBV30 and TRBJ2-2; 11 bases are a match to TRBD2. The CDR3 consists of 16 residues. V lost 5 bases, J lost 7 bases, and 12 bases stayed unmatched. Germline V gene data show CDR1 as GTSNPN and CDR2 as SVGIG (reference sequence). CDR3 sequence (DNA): TGTGCCTGGTCCTCCTTCGGGACTAGCGGTGACGGGGAGCTGTTTTTT. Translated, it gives CAWSSFGTSGDGELFF.